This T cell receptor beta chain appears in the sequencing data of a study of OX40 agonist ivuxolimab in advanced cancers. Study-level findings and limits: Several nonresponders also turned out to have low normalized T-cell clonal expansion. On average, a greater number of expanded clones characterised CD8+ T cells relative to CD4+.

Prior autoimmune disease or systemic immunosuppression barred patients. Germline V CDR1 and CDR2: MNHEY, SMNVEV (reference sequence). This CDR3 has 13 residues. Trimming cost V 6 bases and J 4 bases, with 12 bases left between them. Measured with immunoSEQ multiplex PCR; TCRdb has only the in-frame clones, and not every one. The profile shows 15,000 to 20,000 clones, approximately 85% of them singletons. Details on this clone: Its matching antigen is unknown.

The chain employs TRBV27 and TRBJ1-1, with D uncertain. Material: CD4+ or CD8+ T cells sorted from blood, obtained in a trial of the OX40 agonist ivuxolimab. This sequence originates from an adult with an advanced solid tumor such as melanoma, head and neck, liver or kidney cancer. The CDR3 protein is CASSLTPRTEAFF. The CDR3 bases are TGTGCCAGCAGCTTAACCCCCCGCACTGAAGCTTTCTTT.